This is a list of T cell receptor beta chains from one sample in a study of spatial heterogeneity in lung cancer. From the 5' RACE reads, TCRdb called clonotypes with MiXCR, one entry per CDR3 protein. The profile shows under 150,000 distinct CDR3 sequences, about a tenth of them singletons. Sequenced here: PBMCs, sampled at follow-up. The receptor set was obtained from a female donor with early-stage non-small cell lung cancer. Each CDR3 is given with its conserved first and last residue. Each record gives: CDR3 length, clone size, D gene, J gene, V gene, CDR3 protein, CDR3 DNA. D genes are given only for firm matches. Some rows have no size entry. The others give once, few or many, or a class for an expanded clone.

len: 14; abundance: many; d_gene: .; j_gene: TRBJ2-6; v_gene: TRBV20-1; CDR3aa: CSAKGSDRANVLTF; CDR3nt: TGCAGTGCTAAAGGATCAGACAGGGCCAACGTCCTGACTTTC
len: 16; abundance: many; d_gene: TRBD2; j_gene: TRBJ2-1; v_gene: TRBV15; CDR3aa: CATSRRPGLAGDEQFF; CDR3nt: TGTGCCACCAGCAGACGACCGGGACTAGCGGGAGATGAGCAGTTCTTC
len: 14; abundance: .; d_gene: .; j_gene: TRBJ2-4; v_gene: TRBV15; CDR3aa: CATSREDKLNIQYF; CDR3nt: TGTGCCACCAGCAGGGAAGACAAGCTAAACATTCAGTACTTC
len: 15; abundance: many; d_gene: .; j_gene: TRBJ1-2; v_gene: TRBV28; CDR3aa: CASRAGGALNYGYTF; CDR3nt: TGTGCCAGCAGGGCTGGGGGGGCTCTTAACTATGGCTACACCTTC
len: 15; abundance: many; d_gene: TRBD1; j_gene: TRBJ2-5; v_gene: TRBV12-3/TRBV12-4; CDR3aa: CASAWAGQGDETQYF; CDR3nt: TGTGCCAGTGCCTGGGCGGGACAGGGGGATGAGACCCAGTACTTC
len: 14; abundance: .; d_gene: .; j_gene: TRBJ2-7; v_gene: TRBV6-5; CDR3aa: CASRTGRSRYEQYF; CDR3nt: TGTGCCAGCAGAACAGGGAGAAGTCGCTACGAGCAGTACTTC
len: 18; abundance: few; d_gene: TRBD2; j_gene: TRBJ2-1; v_gene: TRBV9; CDR3aa: CASSVAGVRTSGINEQFF; CDR3nt: TGTGCCAGCAGCGTAGCTGGGGTCCGCACTAGCGGGATCAATGAGCAGTTCTTC
len: 13; abundance: few; d_gene: .; j_gene: TRBJ2-1; v_gene: TRBV6-2/TRBV6-3; CDR3aa: CASSYQLYNEQFF; CDR3nt: TGTGCCAGCAGTTACCAGTTATACAATGAGCAGTTCTTC
len: 14; abundance: few; d_gene: TRBD2; j_gene: TRBJ2-1; v_gene: TRBV5-1; CDR3aa: CASSLDPSGDEQFF; CDR3nt: TGCGCCAGCAGCTTGGATCCTAGCGGCGATGAGCAGTTCTTC
len: 14; abundance: once; d_gene: TRBD1; j_gene: TRBJ2-5; v_gene: TRBV7-9; CDR3aa: CASSFGTGRETQYF; CDR3nt: TGTGCCAGCAGCTTCGGGACAGGAAGGGAGACCCAGTACTTC
len: 13; abundance: many; d_gene: .; j_gene: TRBJ1-5; v_gene: TRBV19; CDR3aa: CASSKQGNQPQHF; CDR3nt: TGTGCCAGTAGTAAGCAGGGCAATCAGCCCCAGCATTTT
len: 15; abundance: many; d_gene: TRBD1; j_gene: TRBJ2-2; v_gene: TRBV10-3; CDR3aa: CAIRPGQGYVGELFF; CDR3nt: TGTGCCATCAGACCGGGACAGGGATACGTCGGGGAGCTGTTTTTT
len: 15; abundance: few; d_gene: TRBD2; j_gene: TRBJ2-1; v_gene: TRBV24-1; CDR3aa: CATSERTSGYNEQFF; CDR3nt: TGTGCCACCAGTGAGAGAACTAGCGGGTACAATGAGCAGTTCTTC
len: 14; abundance: .; d_gene: TRBD1; j_gene: TRBJ2-2; v_gene: TRBV2; CDR3aa: CASRNRGRLGELFF; CDR3nt: TGTGCCAGCAGAAACAGGGGGCGCCTCGGGGAGCTGTTTTTT
len: 13; abundance: .; d_gene: TRBD2; j_gene: TRBJ2-1; v_gene: TRBV20-1; CDR3aa: CSAERESSREQFF; CDR3nt: TGCAGTGCGGAGCGGGAGAGTTCCCGTGAGCAGTTCTTC
len: 16; abundance: few; d_gene: .; j_gene: TRBJ2-2; v_gene: TRBV9; CDR3aa: CASSPRGGVNTGELFF; CDR3nt: TGTGCCAGCAGCCCCAGGGGCGGGGTGAACACCGGGGAGCTGTTTTTT
len: 13; abundance: .; d_gene: TRBD2; j_gene: TRBJ2-1; v_gene: TRBV18; CDR3aa: CASSPPSREGRFF; CDR3nt: TGTGCCAGCTCACCACCCTCACGGGAGGGCCGATTCTTC
len: 15; abundance: few; d_gene: TRBD1; j_gene: TRBJ1-6; v_gene: TRBV6-1; CDR3aa: CASRSGTAENSPLHF; CDR3nt: TGTGCCAGCAGATCCGGGACAGCAGAGAATTCACCCCTCCACTTT
len: 16; abundance: few; d_gene: .; j_gene: TRBJ1-5; v_gene: TRBV5-8; CDR3aa: CASSLWSGDSNQPQHF; CDR3nt: TGTGCCAGCAGCTTGTGGTCAGGGGACAGCAATCAGCCCCAGCATTTT
len: 10; abundance: .; d_gene: .; j_gene: TRBJ2-5; v_gene: TRBV2; CDR3aa: CASSWETQYF; CDR3nt: TGTGCCAGCAGTTGGGAGACCCAGTACTTC
len: 16; abundance: .; d_gene: .; j_gene: TRBJ1-3; v_gene: TRBV7-2; CDR3aa: CASSPGQLSSGNTIYF; CDR3nt: TGTGCCAGCAGCCCGGGACAACTTAGCTCTGGAAACACCATATATTTT
len: 13; abundance: .; d_gene: .; j_gene: TRBJ1-2; v_gene: TRBV5-5; CDR3aa: CASSSPAGYGYTF; CDR3nt: TGTGCCAGCAGCTCCCCCGCAGGCTATGGCTACACCTTC
len: 14; abundance: many; d_gene: .; j_gene: TRBJ1-2; v_gene: TRBV20-1; CDR3aa: CSALNRLTQAGYTF; CDR3nt: TGCAGTGCCCTAAACAGGCTAACCCAGGCGGGCTACACCTTC
len: 15; abundance: .; d_gene: TRBD2; j_gene: TRBJ2-4; v_gene: TRBV20-1; CDR3aa: CSAVSGRAAKNIQYF; CDR3nt: TGCAGTGCTGTTAGCGGGAGGGCGGCCAAAAACATTCAGTACTTC
len: 14; abundance: many; d_gene: .; j_gene: TRBJ2-1; v_gene: TRBV10-3; CDR3aa: CAIRVDGFNNEQFF; CDR3nt: TGTGCCATCAGGGTGGACGGATTCAACAATGAGCAGTTCTTC
len: 16; abundance: .; d_gene: .; j_gene: TRBJ1-1; v_gene: TRBV19; CDR3aa: CDSTGRGNSKRTEAFF; CDR3nt: TGTGACTCAACGGGCAGGGGAAACAGTAAACGCACTGAAGCTTTCTTT
len: 13; abundance: many; d_gene: .; j_gene: TRBJ1-1; v_gene: TRBV27; CDR3aa: CASSFQPNTEAFF; CDR3nt: TGTGCCAGCAGTTTTCAGCCGAACACTGAAGCTTTCTTT
len: 15; abundance: few; d_gene: .; j_gene: TRBJ2-3; v_gene: TRBV3-1; CDR3aa: CASSPSGAPTDTQYF; CDR3nt: TGTGCCAGCAGCCCGTCCGGGGCGCCCACAGATACGCAGTATTTT
len: 15; abundance: few; d_gene: .; j_gene: TRBJ1-5; v_gene: TRBV28; CDR3aa: CASSLADRDLQPQHF; CDR3nt: TGTGCCAGCAGTTTAGCCGACCGGGACCTTCAGCCCCAGCATTTT
len: 15; abundance: .; d_gene: TRBD2; j_gene: TRBJ2-3; v_gene: TRBV28; CDR3aa: CASSPGSGRVDTQYF; CDR3nt: TGTGCCAGCAGTCCCGGTAGCGGGAGGGTAGATACGCAGTATTTT
len: 14; abundance: few; d_gene: .; j_gene: TRBJ1-2; v_gene: TRBV9; CDR3aa: CASSVEADTYGYTF; CDR3nt: TGTGCCAGCAGCGTAGAAGCGGATACCTATGGCTACACCTTC
len: 15; abundance: few; d_gene: .; j_gene: TRBJ2-4; v_gene: TRBV20-1; CDR3aa: CSALDGRAAKNIQYF; CDR3nt: TGCAGTGCCCTCGACGGCAGGGCGGCCAAAAACATTCAGTACTTC
len: 18; abundance: .; d_gene: TRBD2; j_gene: TRBJ2-1; v_gene: TRBV19; CDR3aa: CASSGATGLAGFYNEQFF; CDR3nt: TGTGCCTCCTCGGGGGCAACGGGACTAGCGGGATTTTACAATGAGCAGTTCTTC
len: 15; abundance: .; d_gene: .; j_gene: TRBJ2-2; v_gene: TRBV9; CDR3aa: CASSVVDLTSGELFF; CDR3nt: TGTGCCAGCAGCGTAGTCGACCTGACTAGCGGGGAGCTGTTTTTT
len: 15; abundance: .; d_gene: TRBD1; j_gene: TRBJ1-2; v_gene: TRBV25-1; CDR3aa: CASSESGTGGRGYTF; CDR3nt: TGTGCCAGCAGTGAGTCCGGGACAGGGGGAAGGGGCTACACCTTC
len: 15; abundance: .; d_gene: TRBD1; j_gene: TRBJ1-1; v_gene: TRBV11-2; CDR3aa: CASNGGTGWNTEAFF; CDR3nt: TGTGCCAGTAACGGCGGGACAGGGTGGAATACTGAAGCTTTCTTT
len: 12; abundance: few; d_gene: .; j_gene: TRBJ2-5; v_gene: TRBV2; CDR3aa: CASGRASETQYF; CDR3nt: TGTGCCAGCGGTCGGGCTTCAGAGACCCAGTACTTC
len: 15; abundance: .; d_gene: .; j_gene: TRBJ2-7; v_gene: TRBV11-1; CDR3aa: CASSLVTETAYEQYF; CDR3nt: TGTGCCAGCAGCTTAGTAACAGAAACGGCCTACGAGCAGTACTTC
len: 15; abundance: many; d_gene: .; j_gene: TRBJ1-5; v_gene: TRBV20-1; CDR3aa: CSASPPGEVGQPQHF; CDR3nt: TGCAGTGCTAGTCCCCCCGGCGAGGTAGGACAGCCCCAGCATTTT
len: 16; abundance: few; d_gene: .; j_gene: TRBJ1-1; v_gene: TRBV4-1; CDR3aa: CASSQPKGQMNTEAFF; CDR3nt: TGCGCCAGCAGCCAACCTAAAGGACAGATGAACACTGAAGCTTTCTTT
len: 14; abundance: few; d_gene: .; j_gene: TRBJ2-7; v_gene: TRBV6-6; CDR3aa: CASSNLEYPYEQYF; CDR3nt: TGTGCCAGCAGTAACCTGGAGTACCCCTACGAGCAGTACTTC
len: 15; abundance: few; d_gene: TRBD2; j_gene: TRBJ2-1; v_gene: TRBV7-8; CDR3aa: CASSLSGLASNEQFF; CDR3nt: TGTGCCAGCAGCTTATCGGGACTAGCTAGCAATGAGCAGTTCTTC
len: 13; abundance: few; d_gene: .; j_gene: TRBJ2-1; v_gene: TRBV24-1; CDR3aa: CATTDGLLNEQFF; CDR3nt: TGTGCCACCACAGACGGGCTACTCAATGAGCAGTTCTTC
len: 11; abundance: few; d_gene: .; j_gene: TRBJ2-1; v_gene: TRBV28; CDR3aa: CASSLAEAQFF; CDR3nt: TGTGCCAGCAGTTTAGCGGAGGCCCAGTTCTTC
len: 15; abundance: few; d_gene: TRBD2; j_gene: TRBJ2-1; v_gene: TRBV28; CDR3aa: CASSTSGRARYEQFF; CDR3nt: TGTGCCAGCAGTACTAGCGGGAGGGCCCGCTATGAGCAGTTCTTC
len: 14; abundance: few; d_gene: .; j_gene: TRBJ2-1; v_gene: TRBV12-3/TRBV12-4; CDR3aa: CASSLRPAGNEQFF; CDR3nt: TGTGCCAGCAGTTTACGCCCCGCGGGGAATGAGCAGTTCTTC
len: 13; abundance: .; d_gene: .; j_gene: TRBJ1-6; v_gene: TRBV11-3; CDR3aa: CASSSPKDSPLHF; CDR3nt: TGTGCCAGCAGCTCCCCCAAAGATTCACCCCTCCACTTT
len: 14; abundance: .; d_gene: .; j_gene: TRBJ2-2; v_gene: TRBV14; CDR3aa: CASSQDRNTGELFF; CDR3nt: TGTGCCAGCAGCCAAGACAGAAACACCGGGGAGCTGTTTTTT
len: 14; abundance: many; d_gene: TRBD2; j_gene: TRBJ2-1; v_gene: TRBV12-3/TRBV12-4; CDR3aa: CASRGLAGAGEQFF; CDR3nt: TGTGCCAGCAGGGGACTAGCGGGAGCTGGGGAGCAGTTCTTC
len: 17; abundance: many; d_gene: .; j_gene: TRBJ2-1; v_gene: TRBV27; CDR3aa: CASSLEGIAAYYNEQFF; CDR3nt: TGTGCCAGCAGTTTAGAGGGGATAGCGGCTTATTACAATGAGCAGTTCTTC
len: 12; abundance: many; d_gene: .; j_gene: TRBJ1-5; v_gene: TRBV29-1; CDR3aa: CSVQGPNQPQHF; CDR3nt: TGCAGCGTCCAGGGTCCGAATCAGCCCCAGCATTTT
len: 15; abundance: .; d_gene: .; j_gene: TRBJ2-6; v_gene: TRBV9; CDR3aa: CASSAQGLGANVLTF; CDR3nt: TGTGCCAGCAGCGCCCAGGGGCTCGGGGCCAACGTCCTGACTTTC
len: 11; abundance: many; d_gene: .; j_gene: TRBJ2-4; v_gene: TRBV5-1; CDR3aa: CASRGANIQYF; CDR3nt: TGCGCCAGCCGCGGCGCAAACATTCAGTACTTC
len: 14; abundance: many; d_gene: TRBD2; j_gene: TRBJ2-1; v_gene: TRBV29-1; CDR3aa: CSVAGTSGYNEQFF; CDR3nt: TGCAGCGTTGCCGGGACTAGTGGTTACAATGAGCAGTTCTTC
len: 13; abundance: few; d_gene: .; j_gene: TRBJ2-2; v_gene: TRBV29-1; CDR3aa: CSVSELFRGELFF; CDR3nt: TGCAGCGTTTCCGAACTCTTTAGGGGGGAGCTGTTTTTT
len: 12; abundance: few; d_gene: .; j_gene: TRBJ1-1; v_gene: TRBV20-1; CDR3aa: CSADGTATEAFF; CDR3nt: TGCAGTGCTGACGGAACAGCCACTGAAGCTTTCTTT